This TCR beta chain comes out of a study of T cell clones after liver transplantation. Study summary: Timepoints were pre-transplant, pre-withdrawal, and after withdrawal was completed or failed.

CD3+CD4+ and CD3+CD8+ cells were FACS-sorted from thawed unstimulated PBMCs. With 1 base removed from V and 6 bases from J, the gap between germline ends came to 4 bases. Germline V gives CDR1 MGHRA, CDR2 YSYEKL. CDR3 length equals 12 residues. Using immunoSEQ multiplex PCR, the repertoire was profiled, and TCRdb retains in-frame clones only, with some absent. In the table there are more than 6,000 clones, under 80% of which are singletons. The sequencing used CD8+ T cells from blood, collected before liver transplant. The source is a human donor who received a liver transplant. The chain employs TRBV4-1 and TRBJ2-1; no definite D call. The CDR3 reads CASSQVSNEQFF. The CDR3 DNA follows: TGCGCCAGCAGCCAAGTTAGCAATGAGCAGTTCTTC.